The clone carrying this T cell receptor (beta chain) occurred a few times. As yet, its antigen is unknown. Stability of Graves' hyperthyroidism was defined as absent ophthalmopathy progression within 18 months. The authors obtained PBMCs from more than 9.5 ml of fresh peripheral blood. The data were obtained in a study of T cells in Graves' hyperthyroidism and ophthalmopathy. Study summary: Any treatment followed the collection of peripheral blood at initial diagnosis. General study points: The model predicted ophthalmopathy a median approximately six months before onset.

The CDR3 totals 14 residues. Trimming pared 7 bases from V and 0 bases from J, leaving 13 bases between. Looked up from germline, CDR1 is LNHDA and CDR2 is SQIVND (reference sequence). Researchers amplified the TCR beta CDR3 regions from RNA transcripts. Primed by the HTBI set, a first-round RT-PCR was run on the TCR CDR3. TCRdb processed the multiplex PCR reads anew with MiXCR; each CDR3 protein has one entry. The sample holds 100,000 to 130,000 distinct CDR3 sequences, around a sixth seen once. The TCR originated in a woman aged 45-59 years with Graves' hyperthyroidism. The chain employs TRBV19 and TRBJ2-7; D not resolved. Sequencing was carried out using blood. CDR3 sequence: CASKTAVSSYEQYF. The DNA for the CDR3 is TGTGCCAGTAAAACGGCAGTTTCCTCCTACGAGCAGTACTTC.